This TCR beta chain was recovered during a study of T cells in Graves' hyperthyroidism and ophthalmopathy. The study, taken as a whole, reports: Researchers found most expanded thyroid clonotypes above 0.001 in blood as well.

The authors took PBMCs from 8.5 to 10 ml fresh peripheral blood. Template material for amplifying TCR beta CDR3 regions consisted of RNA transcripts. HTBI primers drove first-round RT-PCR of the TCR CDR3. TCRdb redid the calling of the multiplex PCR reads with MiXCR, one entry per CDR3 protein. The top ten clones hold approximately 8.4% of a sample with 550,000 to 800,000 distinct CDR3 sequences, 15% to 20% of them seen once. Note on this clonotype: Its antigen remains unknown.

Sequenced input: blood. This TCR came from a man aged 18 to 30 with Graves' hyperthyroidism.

For the CDR3, the DNA is TGTGCCACCAGCAGACAGGGGGTATATGAAAAACTGTTTTTT. Translating it yields CATSRQGVYEKLFF. J is TRBJ1-4 and V is TRBV15, with TRBD1 identical over 7 bases. The V gene end was trimmed by 2 bases and the J gene end by 6 bases; junction bases not matched to a gene: 3. CDR3 length equals 14 residues. Germline V gene sequence: CDR1 LNHNV, CDR2 YYDKDF (reference sequence).